The T cell receptor beta chain under discussion was sequenced for a study of cytomegalovirus exposure and HLA in healthy donors. CDR1 is SQVTM, CDR2 ANQGSEA, per germline. There are 13 residues in the CDR3. V gave up 6 bases and J gave up 9 bases; unmatched junction bases: 10. Primers included in the PCR were 60 Vbeta and 13 Jbeta primers. Produced via immunoSEQ multiplex PCR; TCRdb's table is partial and in-frame only. The profile shows about 140,000 clones, 70% to 80% of them singletons. The sequenced sample consisted of PBMCs. The J gene is TRBJ1-1, the V gene TRBV29-1, with 10 bases that match TRBD1. The sequence derives from a woman aged 45-65 years in good health and CMV-seropositive. The CDR3 reads CSVRQGAPGQAFF. CDR3 nucleotide sequence: TGCAGCGTACGACAGGGGGCGCCGGGACAAGCTTTCTTT.